This section outlines one T cell receptor beta chain sequence together with its context. The target antigen is unknown. Terminally differentiated effector memory CD45RA+ cells were left out of the naive CD8 fraction, which was CD45RO-negative and positively selected for CCR7. 200 to 250 ng DNA, around 30,000 T cell genomes, went into each sorted-subset replicate PCR. The table came from immunoSEQ multiplex PCR; TCRdb's copy has only in-frame clones and leaves some out. Among about 2.1 million clones listed, about 94% were seen once. This record comes from a study of shared clonotypes between healthy human individuals. The length of the CDR3 is 18 residues. CDR1 and CDR2 from the germline V gene are SGHNT and YYREEE (reference sequence). J was trimmed by 3 bases and V by 4 bases; bases with no gene match: 14. Study-level points and caveats: Inspection by rarefaction showed sorted-subset sequencing to be incomplete despite large depth.

This receptor was obtained from a man between 18 and 35 years old in good health. Some clones in this sample may be carry-over from other donors' samples. The rearrangement uses TRBV5-4 and TRBJ2-5; 11 positions match TRBD1. Sequenced input: naive CD8+ T cells from PBMCs. This CDR3 is CASSTLGQGARVKETQYF. In DNA form, the CDR3 reads TGTGCCAGCAGCACCCTAGGACAGGGGGCGAGGGTTAAAGAGACCCAGTACTTC. The full variable domain, with the rest looked up from reference TRBV5-4 and TRBJ2-5, is ETGVTQSPTHLIKTRGQQVTLRCSSQSGHNTVSWYQQALGQGPQFIFQYYREEENGRGNFPPRFSGLQFPNYSSELNVNALELDDSALYLCASSTLGQGARVKETQYFGPGTRLLVL.